This TCR beta chain was sequenced in a study of T cells in Graves' hyperthyroidism and ophthalmopathy. Broader study findings: Among thyroid clonotypes expanded above 0.001, most also appeared in blood.

This clonotype was counted many times. The target antigen is unknown. Amplification of TCR beta CDR3 regions was performed using RNA transcripts as template. Initially, a first-round RT-PCR of the TCR CDR3 employed the HTBI primer set. TCRdb itself ran the multiplex PCR reads through MiXCR, one entry per CDR3 protein. The sample includes fewer than 450,000 distinct CDR3 sequences, about 14% of them seen just once. Each ophthalmopathy patient scored at least 3 on the Clinical Activity Score and at least 4 on NOSPECS grade, with duration under 3 months. Source material for PBMCs was 9 to 10 ml fresh peripheral blood. The clonotype originates from a man aged 50 to 60 with Graves' ophthalmopathy. The sample was blood.

The CDR3 reads CASSSRGLLGTEAFF. CDR3 sequence (DNA): TGTGCCAGCAGTTCCAGGGGGCTGTTGGGCACTGAAGCTTTCTTT. The rearrangement uses TRBV6-6 and TRBJ1-1; 8 bases are a match to TRBD1. The CDR3 is 15 amino acids. V lost 4 bases to trimming and J lost 4 bases; unmatched junction nucleotides: 8. Germline V gene sequence: CDR1 MNHNY, CDR2 SVGAGI (reference sequence).